The 20 T cell receptor beta chains presented below share a single source sample, sequenced in a study of regulatory T cells in long-lasting Graves disease. Time point of the sample: newly diagnosed GD, antithyroid drugs for less than 3 months. With RNA extracted from PBMCs as input, the TCR library was made. In building TCR beta libraries, iRepertoire HTBI primers were used together with Arm-PCR of CDR3 regions. TCRdb re-analysed the multiplex PCR reads in MiXCR, keeping a single row per CDR3 protein. The table lists hundreds of thousands of distinct CDR3 sequences, 15% to 20% of them singletons, with more than 30% in the top ten. The sequenced sample was peripheral blood mononuclear cells (PBMCs), obtained at new diagnosis, from a patient treated with antithyroid drugs. The receptors were gathered from a female donor with Graves disease.

As to this clonotype: A much larger clone differs by one base, so this may be a read error. The V call is TRBV5-1, the J call TRBJ1-1; TRBD1 is a possible D gene (5 bases). Germline V gene sequence: CDR1 SGHRS, CDR2 YFSETQ. This CDR3 is 17 amino acids long. The CDR3 loop reads CASSLGPQGGMNTEACF. CDR3 DNA sequence: TGCGCCAGCAGCCTCGGGCCCCAGGGCGGCATGAACACTGAAGCTTGCTTT. Filled out from reference TRBV5-1 and TRBJ1-1, the complete variable domain reads KAGVTQTPRYLIKTRGQQVTLSCSPISGHRSVSWYQQTPGQGLQFLFEYFSETQRNKGNFPGRFSGRQFSNSRSEMNVSTLELGDSALYLCASSLGPQGGMNTEACFGQGTRLTVV.

The rearrangement joins TRBV28 to TRBJ1-1, with D perhaps TRBD1 (6 bases). Trimming took off 7 bases at V and 0 bases at J, with 9 bases between the two ends. This CDR3 has 13 residues. Germline V gene sequence: CDR1 MDHEN, CDR2 SYDVKM. CDR3 sequence (DNA): TGTGCCAGCAAGGACAGAGTGAACACTGAAGCTTTCTTT. It translates to CASKDRVNTEAFF.

The genes are TRBV28 and TRBJ1-6; D gene ambiguous. Looked up from germline, CDR1 is MDHEN and CDR2 is SYDVKM. Trimming removed 5 bases at V and 6 bases at J, with 11 bases between. The CDR3 runs to 14 residues. The CDR3 loop is CASSTHSLNSPLHF. CDR3 DNA sequence: TGTGCCAGCAGTACCCACTCACTTAATTCACCCCTCCACTTT.

This clonotype came up many times. The J gene is TRBJ2-5, the V gene TRBV3-1; D unclear. With 0 bases removed from V and 2 bases from J, the gap between germline ends came to 10 bases. Germline CDR1 and CDR2: LGHDT and YNNKEL (reference sequence). There are 15 residues in the CDR3. In DNA form, the CDR3 reads TGTGCCAGCAGCCAAGACCCCGGTTTACAAGAGACCCAGTACTTC. This codes for CASSQDPGLQETQYF.

This clonotype was counted ten times or more. The J gene is TRBJ1-5, the V gene TRBV14; possibly TRBD1 for D (6 bases). The CDR3 has 13 residues. The ends were cut back, 1 base at V and 7 bases at J, with 8 bases in the middle. CDR1 and CDR2 from the germline V gene are SGHDN and FVKESK. For the CDR3, the DNA is TGTGCCAGCAGCCAAGTAGGGGGACAGCCCCAGCATTTT. This sequence encodes CASSQVGGQPQHF. The full variable domain, completed using reference TRBV14 and TRBJ1-5, is EAGVTQFPSHSVIEKGQTVTLRCDPISGHDNLYWYRRVMGKEIKFLLHFVKESKQDESGMPNNRFLAERTGGTYSTLKVQPAELEDSGVYFCASSQVGGQPQHFGDGTRLSIL.

J is TRBJ1-2 and V is TRBV12-3 or TRBV12-4; 9 nucleotides agree with TRBD1. The junction had 6 bases not matched to a gene; V was cut back by 2 bases and J by 11 bases. This CDR3 region has 13 residues. The DNA for the CDR3 is TGTGCCAGCAGTTTAAAACAGGGGGCAGAATACACCTTC. It codes for CASSLKQGAEYTF.

This clonotype appeared many times. The V gene is TRBV2, the J gene TRBJ2-2; 11 bases are shared with TRBD1. The germline CDR1 and CDR2 sequences are SNHLY and FYNNEI. The CDR3 sequence is 18 residues long. Trimming at V came to 5 bases and at J to 1 base, leaving 9 bases not matched to a gene. CDR3 region: CASSSYVGTGGNTGELFF. The CDR3 DNA reads TGTGCCAGCAGTTCTTATGTTGGGACAGGGGGGAACACCGGGGAGCTGTTTTTT.

In its sample, this clonotype was seen many times. As DNA, the CDR3 is TGTGCCAGCAGTGAAAACGGGAGGAACACCGGGGAGCTGTTTTTT. Translating gives CASSENGRNTGELFF. The genes are TRBV6-1 and TRBJ2-2, with TRBD2 as a possible D gene (6 bases). The CDR3 runs 15 residues. V was trimmed by 2 bases and J by 1 base, leaving 8 bases between them. Per the germline V gene, CDR1 is MNHNS and CDR2 is SASEGT.

This clonotype occurred many times. The chain combines TRBV18 with TRBJ2-3; D is undetermined. CDR1 KGHSH and CDR2 LQKENI come from the germline V gene. V was cut by 0 bases and J by 2 bases, with 3 bases left in between. The CDR3 is 13 residues long. The CDR3 is CASSPPLTDTQYF. The DNA of the CDR3 is TGTGCCAGCTCACCACCCCTCACAGATACGCAGTATTTT.

This clonotype has ten or more counts. This sequence joins TRBV2 and TRBJ1-3; the D gene is possibly TRBD1 (5 bases). The CDR3 has 15 amino acids. CDR1 SNHLY and CDR2 FYNNEI come from the germline V gene. V was shortened by 3 bases and J by 0 bases, with 9 bases between the two germline ends. DNA of the CDR3: TGTGCCAGCAGTGACCAGGGTCGCTCTGGAAACACCATATATTTT. The encoded protein is CASSDQGRSGNTIYF.

This clonotype was recorded many times. This chain links TRBV24-1 with TRBJ2-2; a weak D match, TRBD1 (5 bases). V was clipped by 0 bases and J by 6 bases, with 13 bases between them. Germline V gene lookup returns CDR1 KGHDR and CDR2 SFDVKD. The CDR3 is 16 residues long. The CDR3 sequence: CATSDLGSGNSGELFF. The DNA for the CDR3 is TGTGCCACCAGTGATTTGGGATCAGGGAATTCCGGGGAGCTGTTTTTT.

The chain carries TRBV19 and TRBJ1-1; TRBD1 matches 8 bases. Germline assignment: CDR1 LNHDA and CDR2 SQIVND (reference sequence). The V segment lost 5 bases and the J segment 7 bases; nucleotides outside the gene matches: 15. The CDR3 consists of 16 residues. DNA for the CDR3: TGTGCCAGTAGTCTCCTGGACAGGGATCACAGCGGTGAAGCTTTCTTT. Protein product: CASSLLDRDHSGEAFF.

Details on this clonotype: A read error may account for a junction end that differs from germline. The chain uses TRBV14 and TRBJ1-1; D not resolved. This CDR3 has 11 residues. CDR1 is SGHDN, CDR2 FVKESK, per germline. CDR3 nucleotide sequence: TGTGCCAGCAGCCAGACCGCTGAGGCTTTCTTT. Encoded protein: CASSQTAEAFF.

The CDR3 DNA is TGTGCCAGCAGTTCACTTTGGGAGGCCCAGTACTTC. This translates into CASSSLWEAQYF. J is TRBJ2-5 and V is TRBV28; D may be TRBD2 (6 bases). V lost 4 bases, J lost 9 bases, and 12 bases lay in between. Germline V CDR1 and CDR2: MDHEN, SYDVKM. This CDR3 has 12 amino acids.

This clonotype was observed many times. The chain is built from TRBV12-3 or TRBV12-4 and TRBJ2-1, with 7 bases identical to TRBD2. The CDR3 loop spans 15 amino acids. J lost 4 bases, V lost 6 bases, and 9 bases had no gene match. The CDR3, as DNA: TGTGCCAGCAGCAAGAGCGGGATCCAATACAATGAGCAGTTCTTC. Its translation: CASSKSGIQYNEQFF.

This clonotype was counted many times. The chain couples TRBV5-1 to TRBJ1-1; D gene unclear. Trimming took off 5 bases at V and 0 bases at J, with 11 bases between the two ends. The CDR3 contains 14 residues. Germline V CDR1 and CDR2: SGHRS, YFSETQ. CDR3 DNA sequence: TGCGCCAGCAGAAAGGTCGACATGAACACTGAAGCTTTCTTT. This codes for CASRKVDMNTEAFF.

This clonotype was recorded at least ten times. This chain uses TRBV19 with TRBJ2-2; weak D call: TRBD2 (6 bases). CDR1 and CDR2 from the germline V gene are LNHDA and SQIVND (reference sequence). This CDR3 has 20 residues. V was cut by 6 bases and J by 7 bases, with 33 bases left in between. The CDR3 here is CASSIPRAGLKILGSGELFF. In nucleotides, the CDR3 is TGTGCCAGTAGCATTCCTCGAGCAGGGTTAAAGATTCTCGGGAGCGGGGAGCTGTTTTTT.

This chain connects TRBV18 to TRBJ1-4; D is undetermined. The ends were cut back, 3 bases at V and 4 bases at J, with 6 bases in the middle. CDR1 KGHSH and CDR2 LQKENI come from the germline V gene. The CDR3 is 13 residues long. CDR3 sequence: CASSPKVNEKLFF. In DNA, the CDR3 is TGTGCCAGCTCACCGAAGGTTAATGAAAAACTGTTTTTT.

Only one count was recorded for this clonotype. V and J are TRBV7-9 and TRBJ2-1; D perhaps matches TRBD2 (5 bases). Trimming shortened V by 5 bases and J by 7 bases, and 12 bases separated the two germline ends. Per the germline V gene, CDR1 is SEHNR and CDR2 is FQNEAQ (reference sequence). The CDR3 spans 13 residues. The CDR3 sequence: CASSGLVVNEQFF. CDR3 nucleotide sequence: TGTGCCAGCAGCGGACTCGTCGTAAATGAGCAGTTCTTC. Filled out from reference TRBV7-9 and TRBJ2-1, the complete variable domain reads DTGVSQNPRHKITKRGQNVTFRCDPISEHNRLYWYRQTLGQGPEFLTYFQNEAQLEKSRLLSDRFSAERPKGSFSTLEIQRTEQGDSAMYLCASSGLVVNEQFFGPGTRLTVL.

The chain has TRBV6-2 or TRBV6-3 and TRBJ2-7; 8 bases match TRBD1. The CDR3 loop spans 15 amino acids. V lost 6 bases and J lost 2; bases outside the gene matches: 9. Germline loops: CDR1 MNHEY, CDR2 SVGEGT. The CDR3 nucleotides are TGTGCCAGCAGGATTGACAGGGGACATACCTACGAGCAGTACTTC. Protein sequence: CASRIDRGHTYEQYF.